Each of the 18 T cell receptor beta chains below was sequenced from the same sample in a study of T cell repertoires in cytomegalovirus infection. TCRdb re-analysed the reads in MiXCR, keeping a single row per CDR3 protein. The sample lists approximately 180,000 distinct CDR3 sequences, 17% seen once, with about 23% in the top ten. The sequenced sample consisted of CD8+ T cells from PBMCs. Receptors were obtained from a human donor in good health (CMV status not recorded). Some clones in this sample may be carry-over from other donors' samples.

The V call is TRBV19, the J call TRBJ2-7; D may be TRBD2 (6 bases). The CDR3 loop spans 13 amino acids. The germline gives CDR1 LNHDA, CDR2 SQIVND (reference sequence). Between the trimmed V and J ends, which lost 1 base and 7 bases, there was a span of 11 bases. The CDR3 bases are TGTGCCAGTAGTATAGGATTCCGGGGGGAGCAGTACTTC. Residues: CASSIGFRGEQYF.

CDR3 sequence: CASSYAPGTEAFF. Here the CDR3 DNA reads TGTGCCAGCAGTTACGCACCCGGCACTGAAGCTTTCTTT. The genes are TRBV6-5 and TRBJ1-1; no definite D call. This CDR3 contains 13 residues. The ends were cut back, 2 bases at V and 4 bases at J, with 8 bases in the middle. CDR1 is MNHEY and CDR2 is SVGAGI in the germline V gene.

Only a few counts were recorded for this clonotype. The chain links TRBV12-3 or TRBV12-4 to TRBJ1-1, with D possibly matching TRBD1 (5 bases). This CDR3 has 13 amino acids. V lost 7 bases to trimming and J lost 4 bases, with 13 bases between them. The CDR3 DNA reads as TGTGCCAGCACCTTGGGGGTGGGCACTGAAGCTTTCTTT. It codes for CASTLGVGTEAFF.

This clonotype appeared a few times. The gene calls are TRBV7-2 and TRBJ2-7; 8 nucleotides agree with TRBD2. V shed 3 bases, J shed 2 bases, and the junction held 9 bases outside the gene matches. Germline CDR1 is SGHTA and CDR2 is FQGNSA. This CDR3 is built from 16 residues. CDR3 protein: CASSFPPAGETYEQYF. Written as DNA, the CDR3 is TGTGCCAGCAGCTTCCCTCCAGCGGGGGAAACCTACGAGCAGTACTTC.

This clonotype was seen a handful of times. The chain recombines TRBV29-1 with TRBJ2-2; D remains unclear. Germline CDR1 and CDR2: SQVTM and ANQGSEA. V was shortened by 0 bases and J by 5 bases, with 19 bases between the two germline ends. The CDR3 runs 17 residues. CDR3 in amino acids: CSVEDLGSPSGTGELFF. The CDR3 DNA follows: TGCAGCGTTGAAGATCTGGGAAGTCCCTCGGGTACCGGGGAGCTGTTTTTT.

The rearrangement joins TRBV7-2 to TRBJ2-2; D unclear. Germline loops: CDR1 SGHTA, CDR2 FQGNSA. The CDR3 totals 12 residues. V lost 1 base, J lost 9 bases, and 6 bases lay in between. Here the CDR3 DNA reads TGTGCCAGCAGCTTAGGAGCCAGGGAGCTGTTTTTT. Amino acids: CASSLGARELFF.

The chain combines TRBV7-9 with TRBJ2-1; 13 nucleotides match TRBD2. The germline gives CDR1 SEHNR, CDR2 FQNEAQ (reference sequence). The CDR3 is 18 amino acids. After removal of 5 bases from V and 0 bases from J, the junction contained 7 bases not matched to a gene. CDR3 DNA: TGTGCCAGCAGCCTGACTAGCGGGGGGCCGCGCTCCTACAATGAGCAGTTCTTC. This codes for CASSLTSGGPRSYNEQFF. The complete variable domain, with remaining parts taken from reference TRBV7-9 and TRBJ2-1, reads DTGVSQNPRHKITKRGQNVTFRCDPISEHNRLYWYRQTLGQGPEFLTYFQNEAQLEKSRLLSDRFSAERPKGSFSTLEIQRTEQGDSAMYLCASSLTSGGPRSYNEQFFGPGTRLTVL.

This sequence joins TRBV5-1 and TRBJ2-7; TRBD2 agrees at 9 bases. This CDR3 comprises 14 residues. V trimming: 0 bases; J trimming: 6 bases; junction bases outside the gene matches: 4. Looked up from germline, CDR1 is SGHRS and CDR2 is YFSETQ. CDR3 in DNA: TGCGCCAGCAGCTTGGAGGCGGGGGGGCGCGAGCAGTACTTC. Its protein is CASSLEAGGREQYF.

V and J are TRBV7-9 and TRBJ2-1; D not certain. This CDR3 region has 16 residues. V lost 1 base to trimming and J lost 8 bases, with 18 bases between them. Germline V gene data show CDR1 as SEHNR and CDR2 as FQNEAQ (reference sequence). The CDR3 nucleotides read TGTGCCAGCAGCTTAGAGGCCGGGTCCCCTTTCGATGAGCAGTTCTTC. Amino acid sequence: CASSLEAGSPFDEQFF.

The chain couples TRBV11-3 to TRBJ2-5; 8 bases agree with TRBD1. V was clipped by 5 bases and J by 2 bases; unmatched bases: 4. Per the germline V gene, CDR1 is SGHNT and CDR2 is YENEEA. The CDR3 contains 14 residues. CDR3 sequence: CASSNGQGQETQYF. The DNA of the CDR3 is TGTGCCAGCAGCAACGGACAGGGTCAAGAGACCCAGTACTTC.

In DNA, the CDR3 is TGTGCCAGCAGATTACTAGCGGGGGGGCCGACAGATACGCAGTATTTT. This codes for CASRLLAGGPTDTQYF. The chain employs TRBV6-5 and TRBJ2-3; 13 nucleotides match TRBD2. Germline trimming cut 6 bases from V and 3 bases from J; bases unmatched to any gene: 6. CDR3 length: 16 residues. From germline, CDR1 is MNHEY and CDR2 SVGAGI.

V and J are TRBV11-2 and TRBJ2-7; tentative D call: TRBD2 (6 bases). Germline CDR1 and CDR2: SGHAT and FQNNGV. V was clipped by 5 bases and J by 5 bases, with 22 bases between them. The CDR3 is 16 residues long. CDR3 region: CASSQTGDSVVHEQYF. The CDR3 nucleotides are TGTGCCAGCAGCCAGACGGGGGATTCAGTGGTCCACGAGCAGTACTTC. The variable domain in full, completed from reference TRBV11-2 and TRBJ2-7, reads EAGVAQSPRYKIIEKRQSVAFWCNPISGHATLYWYQQILGQGPKLLIQFQNNGVVDDSQLPKDRFSAERLKGVDSTLKIQPAKLEDSAVYLCASSQTGDSVVHEQYFGPGTRLTVT.

The rearrangement links TRBV6-6 to TRBJ2-3; TRBD2 matches 9 bases. The CDR3 runs to 13 residues. V gave up 7 bases and J gave up 3 bases; unmatched junction bases: 2. Germline V CDR1 and CDR2: MNHNY, SVGAGI (reference sequence). The CDR3 here is CASMGLATDTQYF. The DNA of the CDR3 is TGTGCCAGCATGGGACTAGCAACAGATACGCAGTATTTT.

This clonotype turned up a few times. V and J are TRBV7-2 and TRBJ1-2; D is uncertain. With 1 base removed from V and 3 bases from J, the gap between germline ends came to 6 bases. Germline V gene lookup returns CDR1 SGHTA and CDR2 FQGNSA. CDR3 length: 13 amino acids. Here the CDR3 DNA reads TGTGCCAGCAGCTTAGGTATAGACTATGGCTACACCTTC. Translation: CASSLGIDYGYTF.

The chain joins TRBV10-2 to TRBJ2-7, with TRBD2 as a possible D gene (5 bases). The CDR3 contains 14 residues. Germline V CDR1 and CDR2: WSHSY, SAAADI. Trimming stripped 5 bases from V and 3 bases from J, with 14 bases between. DNA of the CDR3: TGCGCCAGCAGTTTTTTCGGACTTGACTACGAGCAGTACTTC. Protein product: CASSFFGLDYEQYF.

This clonotype occurred a few times. The chain has TRBV7-9 and TRBJ2-7; 10 bases map to TRBD2. Per the germline V gene, CDR1 is SEHNR and CDR2 is FQNEAQ (reference sequence). This CDR3 has 16 amino acids. The junction had 12 bases not matched to a gene; V was cut back by 4 bases and J by 6 bases. The CDR3 loop reads CASSSGLAVTEGEQYF. Here the CDR3 DNA reads TGTGCCAGCAGCTCCGGACTAGCGGTGACAGAGGGCGAGCAGTACTTC.

This clonotype was observed a few times. The chain uses TRBV6-6 and TRBJ1-2; TRBD1 matches 12 bases. CDR1 MNHNY and CDR2 SVGAGI come from the germline V gene (reference sequence). V shed 4 bases, J shed 4 bases, and the junction held 4 bases outside the gene matches. The CDR3 consists of 15 residues. The CDR3 sequence is CASSFGTGGSYGYTF. In DNA form, the CDR3 reads TGTGCCAGCAGTTTCGGGACAGGGGGCAGCTATGGCTACACCTTC.

In DNA, the CDR3 is TGTGCCAGCAGCGTAGGCTCAGGGAATCGCGAGCAGTACTTC. Its translation is CASSVGSGNREQYF. V is TRBV9 and J is TRBJ2-7; possibly TRBD1 for D (5 bases). Germline lookup yields CDR1 SGDLS and CDR2 YYNGEE. V was pared by 0 bases and J by 6 bases, with 13 bases between. The CDR3 loop spans 14 amino acids.